This T cell receptor (beta chain) was recovered during a study of T cell changes during pregnancy in multiple sclerosis. Assay: immunoSEQ multiplex PCR; the TCRdb copy retains only in-frame clones and omits some. Of under 40,000 clones listed, 90% are singletons. Trimming shortened V by 5 bases and J by 4 bases, and 11 bases separated the two germline ends. Germline CDR1 and CDR2: SGHVS and FNYEAQ. This CDR3 is 13 amino acids long. The chain couples TRBV7-6 to TRBJ1-1; no firm D call. The starting material was CD8+ T cells from peripheral blood mononuclear cells, obtained in the first trimester of pregnancy. This clonotype was obtained from a female donor with multiple sclerosis, enrolled in a pregnancy study. Here the CDR3 reads CASSGRGFTEAFF. In DNA, the CDR3 is TGTGCCAGCAGCGGCCGGGGATTCACTGAAGCTTTCTTT.